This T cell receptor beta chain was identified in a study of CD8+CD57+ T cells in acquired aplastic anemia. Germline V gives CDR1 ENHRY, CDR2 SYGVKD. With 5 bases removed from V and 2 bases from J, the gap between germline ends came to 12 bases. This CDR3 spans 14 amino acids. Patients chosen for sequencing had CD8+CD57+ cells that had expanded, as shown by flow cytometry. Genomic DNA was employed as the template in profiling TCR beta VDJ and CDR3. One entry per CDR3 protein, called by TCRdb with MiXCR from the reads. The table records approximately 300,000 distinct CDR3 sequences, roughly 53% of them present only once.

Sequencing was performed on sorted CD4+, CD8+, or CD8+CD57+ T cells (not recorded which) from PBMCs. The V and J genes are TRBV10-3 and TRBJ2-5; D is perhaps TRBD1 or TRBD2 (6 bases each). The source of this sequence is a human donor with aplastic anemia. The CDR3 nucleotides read TGTGCCATCAGTTACGGAGGGACACAAGAGACCCAGTACTTC. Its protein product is CAISYGGTQETQYF.